This T cell receptor beta chain was sequenced for a study of beta chain features in type 1 diabetes. Sequenced material consisted of expressed TCRB transcripts (all of the isolated RNA was reverse transcribed). Generated by immunoSEQ multiplex PCR, the TCRdb table keeps only in-frame clones and is missing some. The data hold about 180,000 clones, with 10% to 15% observed a single time. The CDR3 length is 15 residues. The junction had 2 bases not matched to a gene; V was cut back by 2 bases and J by 3 bases. Germline assignment: CDR1 SGHAT and CDR2 FQDESV (reference sequence). CD45RO/CCR7/CD25/CD127/CD95/CD27 separated CD4+ naive, central memory, regulatory and stem cell-like memory cells by sorting.

The clonotype comes from a woman aged 18-35 years in good health. The sample comprised central memory CD4+ T cells from blood. This chain connects TRBV11-1 to TRBJ2-1; 9 bases align to TRBD1. The CDR3 region is CASSLRDRVYNEQFF. The CDR3 coding sequence is TGTGCCAGCAGCTTACGGGACAGGGTCTACAATGAGCAGTTCTTC.